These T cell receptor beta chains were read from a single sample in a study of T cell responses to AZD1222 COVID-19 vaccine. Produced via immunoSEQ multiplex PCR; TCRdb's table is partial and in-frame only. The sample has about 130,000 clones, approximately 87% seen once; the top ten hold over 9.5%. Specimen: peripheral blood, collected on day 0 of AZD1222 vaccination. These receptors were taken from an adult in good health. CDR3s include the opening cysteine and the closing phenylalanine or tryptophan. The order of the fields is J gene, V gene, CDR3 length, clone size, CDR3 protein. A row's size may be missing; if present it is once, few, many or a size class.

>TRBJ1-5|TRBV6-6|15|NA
CASSYGGRGNQPQHF
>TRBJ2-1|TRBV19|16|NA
CASSITLAGNYNEQFF
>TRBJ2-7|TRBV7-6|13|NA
CASSWTGGYEQYF
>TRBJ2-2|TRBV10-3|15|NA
CAISDFNRDTGELFF
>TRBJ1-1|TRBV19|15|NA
CASSIRGSFKTEAFF
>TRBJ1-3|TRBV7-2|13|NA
CASSLERVHTIYF
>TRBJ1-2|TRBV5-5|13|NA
CASRLDRDYGYTF
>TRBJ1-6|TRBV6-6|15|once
CASSSLGPGDSPLHF
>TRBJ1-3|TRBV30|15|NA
CAWSARGFSGNTIYF
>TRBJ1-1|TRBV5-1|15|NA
CASSSARQGWTEAFF
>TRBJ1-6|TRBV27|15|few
CASSSQQGVDSPLHF
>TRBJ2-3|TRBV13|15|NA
CASSSGLHFQDTQYF
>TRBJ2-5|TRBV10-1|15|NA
CASSESRQGGETQYF
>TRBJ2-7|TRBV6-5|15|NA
CASSNLAGGPNEQYF
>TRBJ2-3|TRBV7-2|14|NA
CASSPGLSTDTQYF
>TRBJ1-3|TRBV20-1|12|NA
CSASIGGNTIYF
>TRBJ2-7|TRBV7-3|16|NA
CASSPQAGGPGYEQYF
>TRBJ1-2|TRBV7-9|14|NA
CASSLAAVNYGYTF
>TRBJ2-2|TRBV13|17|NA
CASSPPWTSGNTGELFF
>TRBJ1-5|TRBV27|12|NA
CASSLPGSPQHF
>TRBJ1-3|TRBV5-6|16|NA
CASSLGTYNSGNTIYF
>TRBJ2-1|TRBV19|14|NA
CASSIGADYNEQFF
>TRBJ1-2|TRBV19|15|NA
CASLTPGQGDSGYTF
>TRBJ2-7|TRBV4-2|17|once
CASSQDRSGQLPYEQYF
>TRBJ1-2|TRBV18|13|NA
CASSPTPPGGYTF
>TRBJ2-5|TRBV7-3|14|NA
CASSSSGRAGAQYF
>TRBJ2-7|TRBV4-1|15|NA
CASSQVYRETYEQYF
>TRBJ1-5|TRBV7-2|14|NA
CASSSRQGNQPQHF
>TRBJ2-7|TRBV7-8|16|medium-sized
CASSFMRLAGVYEQYF
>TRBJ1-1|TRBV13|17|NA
CASSSRVRGDLNTEAFF
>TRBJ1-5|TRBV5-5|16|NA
CASSPPGQGDGQPQHF
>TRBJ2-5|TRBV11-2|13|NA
CASRLQGRETQYF
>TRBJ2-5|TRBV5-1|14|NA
CASRLWTYQETQYF
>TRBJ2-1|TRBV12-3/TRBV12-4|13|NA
CASTEDEYNEQFF
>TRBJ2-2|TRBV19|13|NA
CASKRTSAGELFF
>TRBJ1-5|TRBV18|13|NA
CASSLGEDQPQHF
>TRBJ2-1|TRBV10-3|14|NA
CAIRGTSSYNEQFF
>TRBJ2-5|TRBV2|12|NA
CASSWGSETQYF
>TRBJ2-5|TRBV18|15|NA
CASSPPTGNQETQYF
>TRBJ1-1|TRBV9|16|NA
CASSQAGGARNTEAFF
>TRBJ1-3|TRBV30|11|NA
CAWRAGNTIYF
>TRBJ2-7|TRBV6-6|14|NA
CASSARGGGYEQYF
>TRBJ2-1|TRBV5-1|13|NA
CASSLDGYNEQFF
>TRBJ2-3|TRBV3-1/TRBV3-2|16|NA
CASSPRGGSSTDTQYF
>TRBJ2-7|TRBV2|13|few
CASRRDSQGKQYF
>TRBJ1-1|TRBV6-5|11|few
CASIHGAEAFF
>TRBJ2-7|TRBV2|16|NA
CASTLGLAGGTYEQYF
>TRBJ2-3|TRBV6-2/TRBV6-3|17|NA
CASSYSIMSGSTDTQYF
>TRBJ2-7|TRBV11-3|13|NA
CASSFGGKEEQYF
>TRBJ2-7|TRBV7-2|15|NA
CASSRTGTEVYEQYF
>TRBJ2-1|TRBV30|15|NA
CAWSLRAGVYNEQFF
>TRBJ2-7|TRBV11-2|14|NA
CASSLDPRAGEQYF
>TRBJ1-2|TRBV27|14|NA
CASSLSTGNYGYTF
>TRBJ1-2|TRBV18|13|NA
CASSRGIRNGYTF
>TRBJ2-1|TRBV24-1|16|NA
CATSDLGLAGSNEQFF